The 25 T cell receptor beta chains below were found in one sample sequenced in a study of STAT3 mutations in large granular lymphocyte leukemia (dated by TCRdb to the late 2010s). The library relied on the immunoSEQ multiplex PCR assay. In its TCRdb copy, this immuneACCESS table keeps in-frame sequences only and misses some clones. Where compared with another copy, unresolved V genes explain less than half of these, and the others have no known cause. This sample gives 10,000 to 15,000 clones in total; 88% of them show up just once. 12% of the sample belongs to the ten largest clones. The paper's findings and limits, for the study overall: All T-LGLL patients had at least one immunodominant TCRbeta clonotype, and roughly half had multiple immunodominant subclonotypes.

No cognate antigen is known for these TCRs. Sequencing input: PBMCs. The receptors shown here come from a human donor with T large granular lymphocyte leukemia. Some clones in this sample may be carry-over from other donors' samples.

This clone occurred a few times. The chain recombines TRBV2 with TRBJ1-6, with 8 bases lining up with TRBD1. There are 14 residues in the CDR3. Germline CDR1 SNHLY, CDR2 FYNNEI. Germline trimming cut 8 bases from V and 5 bases from J; bases unmatched to any gene: 5. For the CDR3, the DNA is TGTGCCAGCGGACAGGGCAGGAATAATTCACCCCTCCACTTT. Amino acids: CASGQGRNNSPLHF.

The rearrangement joins TRBV15 to TRBJ1-2, with 9 bases identical to TRBD1. V was pared by 7 bases and J by 5 bases, with 5 bases of the junction left unmatched. Germline V gene data show CDR1 as LNHNV and CDR2 as YYDKDF (reference sequence). The length of the CDR3 is 13 residues. The CDR3 bases are TGTGCCACCACTCCGGGACAGGGATATGGCTACACCTTC. Translating gives CATTPGQGYGYTF.

In the case of this clone: The CDR3 does not end in the conserved phenylalanine or tryptophan, so this is likely a read error. Because the CDR3's place on the DNA is in doubt, the DNA is left out and the CDR3 is given as listed by TCRdb. CDR3 sequence: CASSLNQGTALWI. The chain combines TRBV27 with TRBJ2-7. Inclusive of both ends, the CDR3 amounts to 13 amino acids. Germline V gives CDR1 MNHEY, CDR2 SMNVEV (reference sequence).

CDR3 amino acids: CASTTGLYYEQYF. Written as DNA, the CDR3 is TGTGCCAGCACCACCGGCCTATACTACGAGCAGTACTTC. The V and J genes are TRBV6-5 and TRBJ2-7, with unresolved D. This CDR3 is built from 13 residues. Trimming stripped 7 bases from V and 3 bases from J, with 13 bases between. Germline lookup yields CDR1 MNHEY and CDR2 SVGAGI.

The chain joins TRBV5-1 to TRBJ1-1; D is unclear. V was clipped by 2 bases and J by 1 base, with 9 bases between them. CDR3 length equals 14 residues. CDR1 is SGHRS and CDR2 is YFSETQ in the germline V gene. The CDR3, as DNA: TGCGCCAGCAGCTTAAGGACGGCGAACACTGAAGCTTTCTTT. Protein sequence: CASSLRTANTEAFF.

Here the CDR3 DNA reads TGTGCCAGCAGGTCCTTAGGGGGAGAGCAGTACGTC. Amino acid sequence: CASRSLGGEQYV. This chain connects TRBV6-5 to TRBJ2-7; perhaps TRBD1 as D (6 bases). Germline V gene sequence: CDR1 MNHEY, CDR2 SVGAGI. CDR3 length equals 12 residues. With 6 bases removed from V and 7 bases from J, the gap between germline ends came to 13 bases.

This chain connects TRBV6-1 to TRBJ1-5; D possibly corresponds to TRBD1 (5 bases). The ends were cut back, 7 bases at V and 2 bases at J, with 15 bases in the middle. The CDR3 has 15 residues. CDR1 is MNHNS, CDR2 SASEGT, per germline. Here the CDR3 reads CASTEWGSGNQPQHF. The CDR3 region has the DNA TGTGCCAGCACCGAATGGGGGTCGGGCAATCAGCCCCAGCATTTT.

The rearrangement joins TRBV7-2 to TRBJ2-3; weak D call: TRBD2 (6 bases). Trimming took 3 bases from V and 0 from J, leaving 10 bases between them. The CDR3 is 15 amino acids. Germline values: CDR1 SGHTA, CDR2 FQGNSA. CDR3 in amino acids: CASSLSGHSTDTQYF. Written as DNA, the CDR3 is TGTGCCAGCAGCTTGAGCGGGCATAGCACAGATACGCAGTATTTT.

J is TRBJ2-3 and V is TRBV2; 11 nucleotides match TRBD2. CDR1 SNHLY and CDR2 FYNNEI come from the germline V gene. V trimming: 8 bases; J trimming: 4 bases; junction bases outside the gene matches: 8. The CDR3 has 15 amino acids. CDR3 sequence: CASVKLAGDADTQYF. The DNA for the CDR3 is TGTGCCAGCGTAAAACTAGCGGGAGATGCAGATACGCAGTATTTT.

The V and J genes are TRBV6-1 and TRBJ2-2; tentative D call: TRBD1 (6 bases). The germline V and J ends were trimmed by 7 bases and 6 bases, with 12 bases remaining between them. Looked up from germline, CDR1 is MNHNS and CDR2 is SASEGT. The CDR3 is 13 residues long. CDR3 in DNA: TGTGCCAGCAACGGACAGTTCGCCGGGGAGCTGTTTTTT. Translated: CASNGQFAGELFF.

The V and J genes are TRBV10-3 and TRBJ2-7, with 9 nucleotides matching TRBD1. The CDR3 spans 14 residues. CDR1 and CDR2 from the germline V gene are ENHRY and SYGVKD. The V segment lost 4 bases and the J segment 3 bases; nucleotides outside the gene matches: 4. This CDR3 reads CAISGTGADYEQYV. The CDR3 DNA reads as TGTGCCATCAGTGGGACAGGGGCCGACTACGAGCAGTACGTC.

The V and J genes are TRBV7-2 and TRBJ2-3; D perhaps matches TRBD1 (6 bases). CDR1 and CDR2 from the germline V gene are SGHTA and FQGNSA. Trimming removed 5 bases from V and 5 bases from J, with 14 bases in between. CDR3 length equals 14 residues. In DNA, the CDR3 is TGTGCCAGCAGCCAGGGGATGGGTAGAGATACGCAGTATTTT. This sequence encodes CASSQGMGRDTQYF.

This clone showed up just once. V and J are TRBV6-5 and TRBJ2-1, with a weak D call TRBD2 (5 bases). Germline lookup yields CDR1 MNHEY and CDR2 SVGAGI. CDR3 length equals 14 residues. Trimming stripped 6 bases from V and 3 bases from J, with 12 bases between. As DNA, the CDR3 is TGTGCCAGCAGACGGGGTCCGAACTACAATGAGCAGTTCTTC. Translating gives CASRRGPNYNEQFF.

CDR3 sequence reads: CASSPDGGALPTNYGYTF. The DNA for the CDR3 is TGCGCCAGCAGCCCGGACGGGGGCGCCCTACCCACTAACTATGGCTACACCTTC. V and J are TRBV5-1 and TRBJ1-2; D perhaps matches TRBD1 (6 bases). Germline V gene lookup returns CDR1 SGHRS and CDR2 YFSETQ. The CDR3 spans 18 residues. Trimming stripped 4 bases from V and 0 bases from J, with 22 bases between.

This chain connects TRBV7-8 to TRBJ1-5; D remains unclear. Trimming stripped 1 base from V and 2 bases from J, with 9 bases between. The CDR3 is 15 amino acids. The germline V gene encodes CDR1 SGHVS and CDR2 FQNEAQ. CDR3 sequence reads: CASSLGASGNQPQHF. For the CDR3, the DNA is TGTGCCAGCAGCTTAGGGGCGTCAGGCAATCAGCCCCAGCATTTT.

The genes are TRBV5-1 and TRBJ1-1, with TRBD1 identical over 9 bases. V lost 4 bases to trimming and J lost 0 bases; unmatched junction nucleotides: 4. The germline gives CDR1 SGHRS, CDR2 YFSETQ. The CDR3 is 15 amino acids. CDR3 bases: TGCGCCAGCAGCCCGACAGGGGGAATGAACACTGAAGCTTTCTTT. It yields the protein CASSPTGGMNTEAFF.

The rearrangement links TRBV19 to TRBJ2-1, with 11 bases that match TRBD2. Germline CDR1 is LNHDA and CDR2 is SQIVND (reference sequence). Trimming took 7 bases from V and 3 from J; bases not matched to a gene: 8. The CDR3 contains 16 residues. CDR3: CASTHMTSGDYNEQFF. CDR3 DNA sequence: TGTGCCAGTACCCATATGACTAGCGGGGACTACAATGAGCAGTTCTTC.

The chain links TRBV5-4 to TRBJ1-1; 7 nucleotides align to TRBD1. The germline gives CDR1 SGHNT, CDR2 YYREEE (reference sequence). The length of the CDR3 is 13 residues. V shed 0 bases, J shed 7 bases, and the junction held 3 bases outside the gene matches. CDR3 amino acids: CASSLETGFEAFF. The CDR3, as DNA: TGTGCCAGCAGCTTGGAGACAGGGTTTGAAGCTTTCTTT.

This rearrangement joins TRBV5-1 to TRBJ2-1; 12 bases align to TRBD2. Per germline, CDR1 SGHRS and CDR2 YFSETQ. Trimming cost V 6 bases and J 8 bases; bases outside gene matches: 6. CDR3 length: 14 residues. CDR3 sequence (DNA): TGCGCCAGCACCGCTAGCGGGGGGGCCGATGAGCAGTTCTTC. Its protein product is CASTASGGADEQFF.

This chain uses TRBV5-6 with TRBJ1-1, with D possibly being TRBD1 (5 bases). CDR1 SGHDT and CDR2 YYEEEE come from the germline V gene. The CDR3 spans 14 residues. Trimming cost V 6 bases and J 6 bases, with 18 bases left between them. CDR3 coding DNA: TGTGCCAGCACCGTCAGGGCAGCTCTTCCTGAAGCTTTCTTT. Translated: CASTVRAALPEAFF.

CDR3 sequence reads: CASRDTINYGYTF. For the CDR3, the DNA is TGTGCCAGCAGGGACACTATTAACTATGGCTACACCTTC. The V call is TRBV28, the J call TRBJ1-2; a possible D gene is TRBD1 (5 bases). From germline, CDR1 is MDHEN and CDR2 SYDVKM. V was clipped by 6 bases and J by 1 base, with 9 bases between them. The CDR3 runs to 13 residues.

The chain is built from TRBV28 and TRBJ1-2; D is unresolved. The germline CDR1 and CDR2 sequences are MDHEN and SYDVKM. There are 13 residues in the CDR3. V was cut by 3 bases and J by 6 bases, with 11 bases left in between. In DNA, the CDR3 is TGTGCCAGCAGTTTGGAGTATCTCGATGGCTACACCTTC. Protein product: CASSLEYLDGYTF.

The rearrangement uses TRBV5-1 and TRBJ1-1, with 8 bases fitting TRBD1. The CDR3 runs to 14 residues. Germline V lookup: CDR1 SGHRS, CDR2 YFSETQ. Trimming at V came to 8 bases and at J to 1 base, leaving 7 bases not matched to a gene. The CDR3 is CASGTGPKNTEAFF. Here the CDR3 DNA reads TGCGCCAGTGGGACAGGACCAAAGAACACTGAAGCTTTCTTT.

The chain combines TRBV9 with TRBJ1-1, with D tentatively TRBD1 (5 bases). The CDR3 length is 15 residues. The germline CDR1 and CDR2 sequences are SGDLS and YYNGEE. With 4 bases removed from V and 7 bases from J, the gap between germline ends came to 20 bases. The CDR3 DNA follows: TGTGCCAGCAGCCCAGTTCCCGGGGCAGACTTTGAAGCTTTCTTT. Translation: CASSPVPGADFEAFF. The variable domain in full, with the rest retrieved from reference TRBV9 and TRBJ1-1, is DSGVTQTPKHLITATGQRVTLRCSPRSGDLSVYWYQQSLDQGLQFLIQYYNGEERAKGNILERFSAQQFPDLHSELNLSSLELGDSALYFCASSPVPGADFEAFFGQGTRLTVV.

The rearrangement uses TRBV5-4 and TRBJ1-3; TRBD1 aligns across 8 bases. This CDR3 region has 15 residues. V gave up 0 bases and J gave up 7 bases; unmatched junction bases: 6. Germline CDR1 is SGHNT and CDR2 is YYREEE (reference sequence). CDR3 sequence (DNA): TGTGCCAGCAGCTTGGCAGGGACAGGTGGGAACACCATATATTTT. Translated: CASSLAGTGGNTIYF.